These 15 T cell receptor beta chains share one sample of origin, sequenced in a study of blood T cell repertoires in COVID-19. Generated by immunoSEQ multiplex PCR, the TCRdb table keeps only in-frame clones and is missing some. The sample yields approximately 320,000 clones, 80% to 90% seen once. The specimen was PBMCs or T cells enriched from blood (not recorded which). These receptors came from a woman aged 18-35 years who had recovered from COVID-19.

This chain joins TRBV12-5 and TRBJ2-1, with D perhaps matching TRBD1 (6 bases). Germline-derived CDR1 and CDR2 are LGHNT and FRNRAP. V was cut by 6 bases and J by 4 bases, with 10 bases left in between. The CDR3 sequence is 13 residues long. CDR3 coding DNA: TGTGCTAGTGGCCCTGGGACATACAATGAGCAGTTCTTC. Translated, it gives CASGPGTYNEQFF.

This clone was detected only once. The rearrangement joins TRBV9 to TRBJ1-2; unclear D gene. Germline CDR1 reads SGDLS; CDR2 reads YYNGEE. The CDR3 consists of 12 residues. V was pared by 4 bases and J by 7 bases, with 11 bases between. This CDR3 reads CASSQAGSGYTF. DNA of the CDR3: TGTGCCAGCAGCCAGGCGGGGTCTGGCTACACCTTC.

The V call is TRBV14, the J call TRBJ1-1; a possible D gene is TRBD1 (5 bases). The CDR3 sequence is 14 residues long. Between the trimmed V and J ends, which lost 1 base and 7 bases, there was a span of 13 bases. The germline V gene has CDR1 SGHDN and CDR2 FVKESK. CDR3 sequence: CASSQGFGGNEAFF. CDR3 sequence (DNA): TGTGCCAGCAGCCAAGGATTCGGGGGGAATGAAGCTTTCTTT.

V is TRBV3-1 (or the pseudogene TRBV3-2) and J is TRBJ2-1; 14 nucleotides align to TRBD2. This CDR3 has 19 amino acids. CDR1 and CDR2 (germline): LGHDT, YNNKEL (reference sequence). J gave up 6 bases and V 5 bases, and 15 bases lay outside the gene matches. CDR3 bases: TGTGCCAGCAGCGCCCGGGACAAGGGGACTAGCGGGAGTAGCAATGAGCAGTTCTTC. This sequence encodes CASSARDKGTSGSSNEQFF.

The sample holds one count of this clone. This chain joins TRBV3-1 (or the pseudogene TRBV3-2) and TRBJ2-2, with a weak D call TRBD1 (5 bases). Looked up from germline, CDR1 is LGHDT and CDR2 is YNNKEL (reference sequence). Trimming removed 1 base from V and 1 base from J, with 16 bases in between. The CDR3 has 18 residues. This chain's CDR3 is CASSQVPVGQRNTGELFF. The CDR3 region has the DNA TGTGCCAGCAGCCAAGTGCCCGTGGGGCAGAGGAACACCGGGGAGCTGTTTTTT.

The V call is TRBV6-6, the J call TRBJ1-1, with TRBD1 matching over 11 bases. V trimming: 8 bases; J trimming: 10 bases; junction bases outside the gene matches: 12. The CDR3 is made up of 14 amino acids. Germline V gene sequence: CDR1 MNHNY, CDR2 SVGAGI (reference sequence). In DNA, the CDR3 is TGTGCCAGCGGGAGGACAGGGGGCGTCTTTGGAGCTTTCTTT. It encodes CASGRTGGVFGAFF.

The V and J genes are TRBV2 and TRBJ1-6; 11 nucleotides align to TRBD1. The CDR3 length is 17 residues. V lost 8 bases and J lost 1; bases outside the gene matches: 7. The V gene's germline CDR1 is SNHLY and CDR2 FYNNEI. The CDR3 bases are TGTGCCAGCGGGGACAGGGGGGAAGGATCCTATAATTCACCCCTCCACTTT. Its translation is CASGDRGEGSYNSPLHF. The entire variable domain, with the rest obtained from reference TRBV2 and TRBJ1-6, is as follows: EPEVTQTPSHQVTQMGQEVILRCVPISNHLYFYWYRQILGQKVEFLVSFYNNEISEKSEIFDDQFSVERPDGSNFTLKIRSTKLEDSAMYFCASGDRGEGSYNSPLHFGNGTRLTVT.

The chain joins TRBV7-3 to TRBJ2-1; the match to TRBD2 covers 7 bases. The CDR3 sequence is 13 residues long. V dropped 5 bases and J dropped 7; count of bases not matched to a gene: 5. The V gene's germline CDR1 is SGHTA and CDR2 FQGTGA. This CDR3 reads CASSKTSWNEQFF. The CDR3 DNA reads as TGTGCCAGCAGCAAGACTAGCTGGAATGAGCAGTTCTTC.

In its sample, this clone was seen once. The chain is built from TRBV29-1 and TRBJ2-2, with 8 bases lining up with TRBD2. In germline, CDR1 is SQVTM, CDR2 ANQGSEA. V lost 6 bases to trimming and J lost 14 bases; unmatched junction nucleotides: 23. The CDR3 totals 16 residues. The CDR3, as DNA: TGCAGCGTAACCGTGAGTTCGGGAGGGCCGGAACGGGGACTGTTTTTT. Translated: CSVTVSSGGPERGLFF.

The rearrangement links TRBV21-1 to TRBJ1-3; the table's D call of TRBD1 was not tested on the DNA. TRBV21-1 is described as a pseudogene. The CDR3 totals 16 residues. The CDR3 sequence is CASSMDRAYSGNTIYF. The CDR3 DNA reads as TGTGCCAGCAGCATGGACAGGGCTTACTCTGGAAACACCATATATTTT.

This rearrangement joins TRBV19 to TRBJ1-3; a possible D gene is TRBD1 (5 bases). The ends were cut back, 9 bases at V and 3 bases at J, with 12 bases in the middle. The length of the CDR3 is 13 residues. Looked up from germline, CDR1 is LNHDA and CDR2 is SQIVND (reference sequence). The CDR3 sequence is CASNSGLGNTIYF. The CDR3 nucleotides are TGTGCCAGCAATTCAGGGCTTGGAAACACCATATATTTT. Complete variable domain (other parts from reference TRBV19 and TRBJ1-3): DGGITQSPKYLFRKEGQNVTLSCEQNLNHDAMYWYRQDPGQGLRLIYYSQIVNDFQKGDIAEGYSVSREKKESFPLTVTSAQKNPTAFYLCASNSGLGNTIYFGEGSWLTVV.

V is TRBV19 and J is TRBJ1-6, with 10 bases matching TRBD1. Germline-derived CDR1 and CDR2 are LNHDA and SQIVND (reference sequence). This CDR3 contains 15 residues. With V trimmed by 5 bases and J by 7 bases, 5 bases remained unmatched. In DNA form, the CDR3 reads TGTGCCAGTAGTTCTCCGGGACAGGGGAATTCACCCCTCCACTTT. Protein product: CASSSPGQGNSPLHF.

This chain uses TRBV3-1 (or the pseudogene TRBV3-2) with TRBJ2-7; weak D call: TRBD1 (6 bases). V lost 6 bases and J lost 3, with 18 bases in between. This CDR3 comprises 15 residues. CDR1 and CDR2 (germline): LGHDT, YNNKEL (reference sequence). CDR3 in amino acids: CASRSQTGISYEQYF. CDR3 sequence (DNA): TGTGCCAGCAGATCTCAAACAGGGATAAGCTACGAGCAGTACTTC.

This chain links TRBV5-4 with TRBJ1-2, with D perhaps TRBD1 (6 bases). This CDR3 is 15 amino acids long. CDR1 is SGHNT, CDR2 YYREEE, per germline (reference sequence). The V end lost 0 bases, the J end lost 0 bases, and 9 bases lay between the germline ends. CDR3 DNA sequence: TGTGCCAGCAGCTTGGGGGGACACGCTAACTATGGCTACACCTTC. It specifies CASSLGGHANYGYTF. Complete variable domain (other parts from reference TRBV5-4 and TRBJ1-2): ETGVTQSPTHLIKTRGQQVTLRCSSQSGHNTVSWYQQALGQGPQFIFQYYREEENGRGNFPPRFSGLQFPNYSSELNVNALELDDSALYLCASSLGGHANYGYTFGSGTRLTVV.

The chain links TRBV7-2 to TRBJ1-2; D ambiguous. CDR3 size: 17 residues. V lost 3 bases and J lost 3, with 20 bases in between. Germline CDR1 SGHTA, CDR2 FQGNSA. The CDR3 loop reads CASSFLRLGRGDYGYTF. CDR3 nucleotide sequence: TGTGCCAGCAGCTTTCTCCGGTTAGGGCGGGGAGACTATGGCTACACCTTC.